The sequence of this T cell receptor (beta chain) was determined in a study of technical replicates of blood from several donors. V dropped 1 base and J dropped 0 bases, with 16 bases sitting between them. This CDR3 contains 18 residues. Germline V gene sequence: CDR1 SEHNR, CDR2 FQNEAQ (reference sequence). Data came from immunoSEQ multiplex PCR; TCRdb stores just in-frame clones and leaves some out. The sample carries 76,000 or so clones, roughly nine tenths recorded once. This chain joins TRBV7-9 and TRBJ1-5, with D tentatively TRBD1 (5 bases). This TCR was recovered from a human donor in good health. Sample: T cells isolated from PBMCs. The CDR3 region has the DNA TGTGCCAGCAGCTTAGTCTGGGGGGAAGCGAATAGCAATCAGCCCCAGCATTTT. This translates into CASSLVWGEANSNQPQHF.